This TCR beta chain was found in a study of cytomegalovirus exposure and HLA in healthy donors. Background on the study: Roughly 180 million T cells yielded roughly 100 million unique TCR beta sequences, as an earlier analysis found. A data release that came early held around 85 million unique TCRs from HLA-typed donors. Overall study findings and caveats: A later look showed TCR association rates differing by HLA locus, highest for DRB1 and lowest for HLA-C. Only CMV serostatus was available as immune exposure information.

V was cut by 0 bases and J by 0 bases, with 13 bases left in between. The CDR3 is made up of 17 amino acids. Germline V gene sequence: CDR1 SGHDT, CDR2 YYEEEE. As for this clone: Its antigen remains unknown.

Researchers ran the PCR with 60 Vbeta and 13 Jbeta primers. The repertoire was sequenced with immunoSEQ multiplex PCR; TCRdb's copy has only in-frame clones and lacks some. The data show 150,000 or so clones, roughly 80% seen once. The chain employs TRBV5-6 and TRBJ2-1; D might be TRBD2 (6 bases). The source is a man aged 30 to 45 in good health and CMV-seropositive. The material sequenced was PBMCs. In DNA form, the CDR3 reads TGTGCCAGCAGCTTGGAGCTAGCGAACCGCTCCTACAATGAGCAGTTCTTC. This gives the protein CASSLELANRSYNEQFF. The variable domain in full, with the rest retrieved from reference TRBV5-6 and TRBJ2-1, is DAGVTQSPTHLIKTRGQQVTLRCSPKSGHDTVSWYQQALGQGPQFIFQYYEEEERQRGNFPDRFSGHQFPNYSSELNVNALLLGDSALYLCASSLELANRSYNEQFFGPGTRLTVL.